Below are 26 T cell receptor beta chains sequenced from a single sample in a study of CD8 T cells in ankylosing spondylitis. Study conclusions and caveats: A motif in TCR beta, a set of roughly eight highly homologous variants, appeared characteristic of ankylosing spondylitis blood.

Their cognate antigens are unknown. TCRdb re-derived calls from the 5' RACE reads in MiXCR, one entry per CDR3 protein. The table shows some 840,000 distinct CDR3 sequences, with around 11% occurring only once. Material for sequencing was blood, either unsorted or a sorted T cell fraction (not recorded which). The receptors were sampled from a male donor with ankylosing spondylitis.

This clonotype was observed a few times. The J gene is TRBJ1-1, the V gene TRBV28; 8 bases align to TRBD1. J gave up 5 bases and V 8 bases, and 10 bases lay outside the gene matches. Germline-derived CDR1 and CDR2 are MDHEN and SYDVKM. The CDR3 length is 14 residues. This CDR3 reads CASLMAGGSTEAFF. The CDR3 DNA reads TGTGCCAGCCTAATGGCAGGGGGCAGTACTGAAGCTTTCTTT.

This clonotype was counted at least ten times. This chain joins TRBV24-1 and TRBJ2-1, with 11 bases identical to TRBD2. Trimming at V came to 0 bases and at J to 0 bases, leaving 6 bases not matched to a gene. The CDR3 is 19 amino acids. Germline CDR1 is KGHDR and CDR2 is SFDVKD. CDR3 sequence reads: CATSDLASGGTSSYNEQFF. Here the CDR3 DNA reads TGTGCCACCAGTGATTTGGCTAGCGGGGGGACTAGCTCCTACAATGAGCAGTTCTTC.

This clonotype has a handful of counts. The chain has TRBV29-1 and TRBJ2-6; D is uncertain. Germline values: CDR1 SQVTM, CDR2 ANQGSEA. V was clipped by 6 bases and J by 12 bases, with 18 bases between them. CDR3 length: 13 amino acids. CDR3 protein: CSVLLVGSIVLTF. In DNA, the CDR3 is TGCAGCGTCCTCCTCGTCGGGTCCATCGTCCTGACTTTC.

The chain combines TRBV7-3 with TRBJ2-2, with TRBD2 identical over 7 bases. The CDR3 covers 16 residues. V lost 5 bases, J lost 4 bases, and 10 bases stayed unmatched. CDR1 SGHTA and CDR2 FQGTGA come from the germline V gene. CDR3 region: CASSLTGGSITGELFF. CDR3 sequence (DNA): TGTGCCAGCAGCCTTACCGGGGGGAGTATCACCGGGGAGCTGTTTTTT.

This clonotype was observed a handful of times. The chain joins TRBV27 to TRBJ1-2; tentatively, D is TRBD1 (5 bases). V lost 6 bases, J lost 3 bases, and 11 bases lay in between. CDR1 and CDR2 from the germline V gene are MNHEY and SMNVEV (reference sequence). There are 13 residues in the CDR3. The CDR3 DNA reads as TGTGCCAGCAGGAGAGGGACCGACTATGGCTACACCTTC. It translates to CASRRGTDYGYTF.

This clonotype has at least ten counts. This CDR3 reads CASSPLQAAYEQYF. DNA for the CDR3: TGCGCCAGCAGCCCCCTCCAAGCGGCCTACGAGCAGTACTTC. The rearrangement links TRBV5-1 to TRBJ2-7; weak D call: TRBD2 (5 bases). CDR3 length equals 14 residues. CDR1 SGHRS and CDR2 YFSETQ come from the germline V gene. V was clipped by 4 bases and J by 2 bases, with 13 bases between them.

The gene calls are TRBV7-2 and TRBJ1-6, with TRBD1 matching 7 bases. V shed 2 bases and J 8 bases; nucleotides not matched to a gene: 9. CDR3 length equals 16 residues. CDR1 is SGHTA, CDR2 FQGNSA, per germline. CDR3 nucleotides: TGTGCCAGCAGCTTAAATTCGGGGACAGATTATTCACCCCTCCACTTT. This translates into CASSLNSGTDYSPLHF.

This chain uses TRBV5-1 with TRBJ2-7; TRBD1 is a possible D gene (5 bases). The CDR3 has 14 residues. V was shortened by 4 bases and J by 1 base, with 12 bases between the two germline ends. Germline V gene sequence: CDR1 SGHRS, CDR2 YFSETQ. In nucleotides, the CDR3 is TGCGCCAGCAGCAGAGACAGCAATTCCTACGAGCAGTACTTC. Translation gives CASSRDSNSYEQYF. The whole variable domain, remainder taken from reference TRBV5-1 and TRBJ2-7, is KAGVTQTPRYLIKTRGQQVTLSCSPISGHRSVSWYQQTPGQGLQFLFEYFSETQRNKGNFPGRFSGRQFSNSRSEMNVSTLELGDSALYLCASSRDSNSYEQYFGPGTRLTVT.

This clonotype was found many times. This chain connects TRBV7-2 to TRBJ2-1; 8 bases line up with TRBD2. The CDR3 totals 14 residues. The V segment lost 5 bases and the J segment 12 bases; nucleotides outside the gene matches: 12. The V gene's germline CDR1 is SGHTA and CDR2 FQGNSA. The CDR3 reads CASSLGLARFVQFF. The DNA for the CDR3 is TGTGCCAGCAGCCTCGGACTAGCAAGGTTTGTGCAGTTCTTC.

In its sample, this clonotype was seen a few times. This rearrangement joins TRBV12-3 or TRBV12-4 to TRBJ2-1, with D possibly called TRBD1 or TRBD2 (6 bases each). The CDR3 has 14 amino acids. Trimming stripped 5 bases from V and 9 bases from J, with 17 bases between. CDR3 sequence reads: CASSLVRGAGEQFF. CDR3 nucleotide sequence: TGTGCCAGCAGTCTGGTTAGGGGGGCCGGTGAGCAGTTCTTC.

CDR3 nucleotides: TGTGCCAGCAGCCCGTATAGAGGTAGCTCTGGAAACACCATATATTTT. This codes for CASSPYRGSSGNTIYF. The V gene is TRBV7-2, the J gene TRBJ1-3; D not resolved. This CDR3 region has 16 residues. CDR1 and CDR2 from the germline V gene are SGHTA and FQGNSA. V was clipped by 5 bases and J by 0 bases, with 14 bases between them.

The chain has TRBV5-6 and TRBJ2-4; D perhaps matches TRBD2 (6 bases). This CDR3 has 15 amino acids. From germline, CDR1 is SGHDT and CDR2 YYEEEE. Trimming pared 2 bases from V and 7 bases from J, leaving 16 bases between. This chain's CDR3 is CASSFRDSGLNIQYF. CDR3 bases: TGTGCCAGCAGCTTCCGGGACTCAGGCTTGAACATTCAGTACTTC.

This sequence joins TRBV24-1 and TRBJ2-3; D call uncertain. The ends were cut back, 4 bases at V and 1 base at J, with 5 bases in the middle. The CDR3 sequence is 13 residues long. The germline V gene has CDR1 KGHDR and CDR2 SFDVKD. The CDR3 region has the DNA TGTGCCACCAGTGACCAGGGCACAGATACGCAGTATTTT. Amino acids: CATSDQGTDTQYF.

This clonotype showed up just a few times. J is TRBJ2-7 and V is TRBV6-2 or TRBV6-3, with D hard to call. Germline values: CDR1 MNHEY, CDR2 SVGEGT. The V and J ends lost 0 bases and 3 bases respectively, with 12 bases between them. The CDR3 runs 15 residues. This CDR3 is CASSYSPAAIYEQYF. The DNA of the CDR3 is TGTGCCAGCAGTTACTCGCCGGCAGCAATCTACGAGCAGTACTTC.

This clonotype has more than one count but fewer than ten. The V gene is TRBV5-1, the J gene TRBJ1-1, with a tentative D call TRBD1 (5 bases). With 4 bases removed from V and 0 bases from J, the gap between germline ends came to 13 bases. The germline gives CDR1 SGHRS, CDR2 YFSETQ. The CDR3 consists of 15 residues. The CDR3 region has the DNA TGCGCCAGCAGCGGTCCGGGACGGTTGAACACTGAAGCTTTCTTT. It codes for CASSGPGRLNTEAFF.

The CDR3, as DNA: TGTGCCAGCAGCTTAAAGGCCTCTGGGGCCAACGTCCTGACTTTC. Protein product: CASSLKASGANVLTF. The V gene is TRBV7-2, the J gene TRBJ2-6; D is uncertain. Germline loops: CDR1 SGHTA, CDR2 FQGNSA. The CDR3 consists of 15 residues. V lost 2 bases and J lost 0, with 5 bases in between.

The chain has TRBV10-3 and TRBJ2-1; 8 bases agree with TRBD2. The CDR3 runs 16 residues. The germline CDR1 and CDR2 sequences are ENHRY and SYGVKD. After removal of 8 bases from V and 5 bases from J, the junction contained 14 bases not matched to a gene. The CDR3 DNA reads TGTGCCATCGGGGCTAGCGGGTTTTTGATCGACAATGAGCAGTTCTTC. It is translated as CAIGASGFLIDNEQFF.

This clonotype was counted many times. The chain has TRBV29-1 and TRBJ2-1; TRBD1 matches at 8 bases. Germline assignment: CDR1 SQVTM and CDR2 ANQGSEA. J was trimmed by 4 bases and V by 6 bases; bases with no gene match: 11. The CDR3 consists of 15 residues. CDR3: CSVRQGIAVYNEQFF. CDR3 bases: TGCAGCGTCAGACAGGGGATTGCCGTATACAATGAGCAGTTCTTC.

For the CDR3, the DNA is TGCGCCAGCAGCCAAGATACAGGGAACACCGGGGAGCTGTTTTTT. Translated: CASSQDTGNTGELFF. The rearrangement joins TRBV4-3 to TRBJ2-2, with D tentatively TRBD1 (5 bases). V shed 0 bases and J shed 1 base, with 6 bases lying between them. The CDR3 contains 15 residues. Germline V gives CDR1 LGHNA, CDR2 YSLEER.

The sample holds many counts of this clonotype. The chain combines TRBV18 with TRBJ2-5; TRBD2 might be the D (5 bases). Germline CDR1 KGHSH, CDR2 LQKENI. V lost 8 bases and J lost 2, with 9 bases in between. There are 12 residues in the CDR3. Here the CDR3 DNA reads TGTGCCAGCAGCCCGGGACAAGAGACCCAGTACTTC. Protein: CASSPGQETQYF. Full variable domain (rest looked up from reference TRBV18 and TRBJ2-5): NAGVMQNPRHLVRRRGQEARLRCSPMKGHSHVYWYRQLPEEGLKFMVYLQKENIIDESGMPKERFSAEFPKEGPSILRIQQVVRGDSAAYFCASSPGQETQYFGPGTRLLVL.

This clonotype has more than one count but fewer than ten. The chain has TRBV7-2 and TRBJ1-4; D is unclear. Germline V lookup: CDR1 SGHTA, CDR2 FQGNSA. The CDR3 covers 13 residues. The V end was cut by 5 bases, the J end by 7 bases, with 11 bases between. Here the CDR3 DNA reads TGTGCCAGCAGCACTTATGGCGCTGAAAAACTGTTTTTT. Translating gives CASSTYGAEKLFF.

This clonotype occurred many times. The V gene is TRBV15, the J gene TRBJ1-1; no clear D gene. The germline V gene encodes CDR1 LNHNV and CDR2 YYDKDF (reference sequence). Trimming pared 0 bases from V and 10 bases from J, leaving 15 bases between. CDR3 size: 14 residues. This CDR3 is CATSRDVLYRGAFF. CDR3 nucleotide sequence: TGTGCCACCAGCAGAGATGTTCTATACCGCGGAGCTTTCTTT.

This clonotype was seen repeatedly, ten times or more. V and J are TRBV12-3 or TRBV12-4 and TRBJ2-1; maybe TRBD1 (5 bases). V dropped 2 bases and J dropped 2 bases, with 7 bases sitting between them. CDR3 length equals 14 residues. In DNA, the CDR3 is TGTGCCAGCAGTTTAACAGGAACCTACAATGAGCAGTTCTTC. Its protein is CASSLTGTYNEQFF.

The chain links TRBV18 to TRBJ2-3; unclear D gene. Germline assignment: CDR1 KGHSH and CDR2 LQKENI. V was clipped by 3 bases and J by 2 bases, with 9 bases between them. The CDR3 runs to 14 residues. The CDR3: CASSPDPFTDTQYF. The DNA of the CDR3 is TGTGCCAGCTCACCGGATCCATTCACAGATACGCAGTATTTT. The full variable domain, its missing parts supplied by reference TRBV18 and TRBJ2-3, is NAGVMQNPRHLVRRRGQEARLRCSPMKGHSHVYWYRQLPEEGLKFMVYLQKENIIDESGMPKERFSAEFPKEGPSILRIQQVVRGDSAAYFCASSPDPFTDTQYFGPGTRLTVL.

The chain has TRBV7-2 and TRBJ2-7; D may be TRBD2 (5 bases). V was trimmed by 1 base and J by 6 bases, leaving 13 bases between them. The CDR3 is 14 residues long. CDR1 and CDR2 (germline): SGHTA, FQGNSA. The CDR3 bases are TGTGCCAGCAGCTTAGTGAGGGAGACTGGCGAGCAGTACTTC. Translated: CASSLVRETGEQYF.

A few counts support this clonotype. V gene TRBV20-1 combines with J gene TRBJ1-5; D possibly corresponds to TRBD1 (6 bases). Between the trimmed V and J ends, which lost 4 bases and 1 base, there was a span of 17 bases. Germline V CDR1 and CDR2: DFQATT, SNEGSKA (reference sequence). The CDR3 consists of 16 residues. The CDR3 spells CSATRTRGLSNQPQHF. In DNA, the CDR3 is TGCAGTGCTACCAGAACCAGGGGCCTGAGCAATCAGCCCCAGCATTTT.